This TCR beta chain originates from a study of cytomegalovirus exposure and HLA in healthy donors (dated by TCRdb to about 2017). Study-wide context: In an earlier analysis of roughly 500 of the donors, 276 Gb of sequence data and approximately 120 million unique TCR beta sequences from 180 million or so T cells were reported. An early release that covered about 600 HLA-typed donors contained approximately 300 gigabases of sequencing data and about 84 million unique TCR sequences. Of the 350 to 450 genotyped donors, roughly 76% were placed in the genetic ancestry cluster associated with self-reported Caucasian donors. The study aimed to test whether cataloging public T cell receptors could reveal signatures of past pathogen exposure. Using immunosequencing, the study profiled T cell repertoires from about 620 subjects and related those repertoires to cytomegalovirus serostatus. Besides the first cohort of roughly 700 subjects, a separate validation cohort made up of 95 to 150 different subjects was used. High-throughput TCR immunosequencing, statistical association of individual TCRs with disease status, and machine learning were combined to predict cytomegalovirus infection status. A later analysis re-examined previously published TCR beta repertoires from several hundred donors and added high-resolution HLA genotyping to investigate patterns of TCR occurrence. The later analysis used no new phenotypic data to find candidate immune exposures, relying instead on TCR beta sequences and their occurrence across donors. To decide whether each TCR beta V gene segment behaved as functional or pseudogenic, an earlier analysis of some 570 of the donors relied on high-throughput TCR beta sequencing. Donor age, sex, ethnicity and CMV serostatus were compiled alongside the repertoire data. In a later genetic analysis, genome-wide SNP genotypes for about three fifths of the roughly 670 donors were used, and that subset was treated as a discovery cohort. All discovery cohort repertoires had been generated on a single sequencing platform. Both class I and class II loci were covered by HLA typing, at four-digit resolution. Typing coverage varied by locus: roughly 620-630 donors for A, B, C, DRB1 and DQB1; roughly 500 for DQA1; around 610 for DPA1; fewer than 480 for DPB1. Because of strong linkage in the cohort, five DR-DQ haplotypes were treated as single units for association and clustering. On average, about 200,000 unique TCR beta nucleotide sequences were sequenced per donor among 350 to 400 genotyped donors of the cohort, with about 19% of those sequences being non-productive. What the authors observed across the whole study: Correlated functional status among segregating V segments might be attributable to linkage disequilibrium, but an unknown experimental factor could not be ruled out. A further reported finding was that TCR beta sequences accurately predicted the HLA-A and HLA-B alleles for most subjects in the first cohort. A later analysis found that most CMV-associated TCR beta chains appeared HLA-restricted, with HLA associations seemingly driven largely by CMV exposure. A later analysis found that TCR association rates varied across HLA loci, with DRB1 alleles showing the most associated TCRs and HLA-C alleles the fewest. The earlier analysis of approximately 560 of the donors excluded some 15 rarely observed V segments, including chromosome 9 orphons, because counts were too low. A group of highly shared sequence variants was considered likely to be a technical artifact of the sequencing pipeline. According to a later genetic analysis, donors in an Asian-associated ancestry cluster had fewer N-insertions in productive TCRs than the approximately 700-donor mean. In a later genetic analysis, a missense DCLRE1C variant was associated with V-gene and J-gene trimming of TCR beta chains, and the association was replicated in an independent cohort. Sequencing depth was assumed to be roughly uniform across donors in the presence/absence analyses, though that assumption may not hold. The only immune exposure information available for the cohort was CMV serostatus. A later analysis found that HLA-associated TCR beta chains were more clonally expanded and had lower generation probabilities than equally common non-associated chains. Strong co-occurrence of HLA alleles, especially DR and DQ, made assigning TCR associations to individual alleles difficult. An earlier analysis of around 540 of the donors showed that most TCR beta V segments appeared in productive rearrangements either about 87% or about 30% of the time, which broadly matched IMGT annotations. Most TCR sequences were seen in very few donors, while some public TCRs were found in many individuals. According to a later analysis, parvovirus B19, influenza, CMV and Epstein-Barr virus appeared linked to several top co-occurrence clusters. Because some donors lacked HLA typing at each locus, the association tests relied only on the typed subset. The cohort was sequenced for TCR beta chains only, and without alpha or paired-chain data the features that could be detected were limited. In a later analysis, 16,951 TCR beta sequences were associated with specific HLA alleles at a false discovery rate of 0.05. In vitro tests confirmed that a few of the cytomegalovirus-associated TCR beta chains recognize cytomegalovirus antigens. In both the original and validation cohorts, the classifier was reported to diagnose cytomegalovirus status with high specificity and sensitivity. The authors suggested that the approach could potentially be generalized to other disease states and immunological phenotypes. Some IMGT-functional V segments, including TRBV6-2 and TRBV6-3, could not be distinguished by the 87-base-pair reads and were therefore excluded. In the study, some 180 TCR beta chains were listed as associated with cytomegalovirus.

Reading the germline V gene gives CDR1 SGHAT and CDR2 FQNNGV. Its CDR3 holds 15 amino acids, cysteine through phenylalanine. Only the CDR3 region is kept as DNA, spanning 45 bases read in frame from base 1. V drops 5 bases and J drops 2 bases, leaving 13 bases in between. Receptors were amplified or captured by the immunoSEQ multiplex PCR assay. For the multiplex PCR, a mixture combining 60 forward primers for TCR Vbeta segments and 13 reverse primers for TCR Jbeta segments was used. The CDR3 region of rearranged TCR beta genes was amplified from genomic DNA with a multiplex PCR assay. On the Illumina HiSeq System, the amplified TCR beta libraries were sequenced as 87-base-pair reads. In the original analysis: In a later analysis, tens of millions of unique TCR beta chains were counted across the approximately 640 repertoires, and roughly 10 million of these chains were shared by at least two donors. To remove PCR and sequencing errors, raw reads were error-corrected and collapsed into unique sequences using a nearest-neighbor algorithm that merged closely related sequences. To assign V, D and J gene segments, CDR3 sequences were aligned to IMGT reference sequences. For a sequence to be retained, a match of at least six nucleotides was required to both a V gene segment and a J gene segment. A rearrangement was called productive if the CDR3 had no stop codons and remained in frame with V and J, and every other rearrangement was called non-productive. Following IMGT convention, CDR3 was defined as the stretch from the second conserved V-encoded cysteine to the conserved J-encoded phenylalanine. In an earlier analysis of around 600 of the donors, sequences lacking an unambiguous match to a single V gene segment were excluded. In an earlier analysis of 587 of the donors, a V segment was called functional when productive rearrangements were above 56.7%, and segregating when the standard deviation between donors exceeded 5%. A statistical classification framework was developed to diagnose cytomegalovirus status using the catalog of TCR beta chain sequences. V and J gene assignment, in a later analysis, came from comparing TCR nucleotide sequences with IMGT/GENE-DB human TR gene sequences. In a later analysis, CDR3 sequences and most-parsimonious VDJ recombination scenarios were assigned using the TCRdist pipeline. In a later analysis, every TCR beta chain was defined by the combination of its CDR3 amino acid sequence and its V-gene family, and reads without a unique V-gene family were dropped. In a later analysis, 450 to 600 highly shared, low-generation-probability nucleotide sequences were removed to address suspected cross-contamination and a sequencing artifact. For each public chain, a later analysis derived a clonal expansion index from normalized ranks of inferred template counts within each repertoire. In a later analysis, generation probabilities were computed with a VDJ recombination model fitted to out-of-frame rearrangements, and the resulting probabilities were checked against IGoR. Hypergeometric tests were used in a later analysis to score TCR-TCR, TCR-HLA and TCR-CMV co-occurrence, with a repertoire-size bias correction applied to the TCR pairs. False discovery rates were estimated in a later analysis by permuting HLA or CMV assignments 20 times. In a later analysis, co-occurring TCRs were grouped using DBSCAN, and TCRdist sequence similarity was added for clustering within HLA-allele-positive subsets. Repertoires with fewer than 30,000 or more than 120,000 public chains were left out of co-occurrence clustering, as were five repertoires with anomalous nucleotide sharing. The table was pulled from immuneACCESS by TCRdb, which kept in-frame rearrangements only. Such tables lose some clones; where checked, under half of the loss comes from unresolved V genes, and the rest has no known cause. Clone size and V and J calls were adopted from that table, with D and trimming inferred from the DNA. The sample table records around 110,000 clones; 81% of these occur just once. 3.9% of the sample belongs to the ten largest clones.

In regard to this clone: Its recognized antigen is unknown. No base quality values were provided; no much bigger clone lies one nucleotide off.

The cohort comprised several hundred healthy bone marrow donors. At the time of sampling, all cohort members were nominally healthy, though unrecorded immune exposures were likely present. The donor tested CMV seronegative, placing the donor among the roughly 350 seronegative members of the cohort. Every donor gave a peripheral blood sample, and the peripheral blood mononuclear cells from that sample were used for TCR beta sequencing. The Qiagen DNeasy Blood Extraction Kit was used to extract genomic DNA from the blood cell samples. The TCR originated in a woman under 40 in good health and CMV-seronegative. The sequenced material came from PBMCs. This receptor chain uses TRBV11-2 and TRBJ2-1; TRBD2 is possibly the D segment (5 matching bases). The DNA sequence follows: TGTGCCAGCAGCGTGAGACGGGGTCCCTACAATGAGCAGTTCTTC. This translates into CASSVRRGPYNEQFF.